These 7 T cell receptor beta chains originate from one sample sequenced in a study of PD-1 blockade in classical Hodgkin lymphoma. Generated by immunoSEQ multiplex PCR, the TCRdb table keeps only in-frame clones and is missing some. The sample holds 3,000 to 3,500 clones; roughly three quarters are singletons and the top ten take 16%. Time point given: newly diagnosed, previously untreated cHL patient sample. After PBMCs were thawed, their CD8+ T cells were isolated by magnetic negative selection. The sequenced sample was CD8+ T cells from blood. The receptor source for this set is a human donor with classical Hodgkin lymphoma.

V gene TRBV6-5 combines with J gene TRBJ1-1; 9 bases fit TRBD1. V dropped 6 bases and J dropped 2; count of bases not matched to a gene: 4. This CDR3 comprises 14 residues. Germline V gene data show CDR1 as MNHEY and CDR2 as SVGAGI. This CDR3 reads CASRRGQGNTEAFF. The CDR3 nucleotides are TGTGCCAGCAGGCGGGGACAGGGAAACACTGAAGCTTTCTTT.

J is TRBJ1-2 and V is TRBV7-9, with 12 nucleotides matching TRBD1. CDR1 SEHNR and CDR2 FQNEAQ come from the germline V gene (reference sequence). V was clipped by 1 base and J by 7 bases; unmatched bases: 7. The CDR3 is 16 residues long. CDR3 loop: CASSLGWGQGAVGYTF. In nucleotides, the CDR3 is TGTGCCAGCAGCTTAGGATGGGGACAGGGGGCGGTTGGCTACACCTTC.

This clone has just a few counts. The chain uses TRBV7-6 and TRBJ2-3; 9 positions match TRBD2. V lost 5 bases and J lost 3; bases outside the gene matches: 3. The CDR3 is made up of 14 amino acids. Germline V gene lookup returns CDR1 SGHVS and CDR2 FNYEAQ. In DNA, the CDR3 is TGTGCCAGCAGCCAGACTAGCGGAACAGATACGCAGTATTTT. Its translation: CASSQTSGTDTQYF.

V is TRBV11-2 and J is TRBJ1-3; 8 nucleotides line up with TRBD1. The length of the CDR3 is 20 residues. CDR1 and CDR2 from the germline V gene are SGHAT and FQNNGV. V was pared by 0 bases and J by 1 base, with 14 bases of the junction left unmatched. CDR3 in DNA: TGTGCCAGCAGCTTAGAGACAGTCCAGGGGGCTTACCGATCTGGAAACACCATATATTTT. This gives the protein CASSLETVQGAYRSGNTIYF.

J is TRBJ1-1 and V is TRBV9, with unresolved D. This CDR3 contains 12 residues. The germline V and J ends were trimmed by 2 bases and 5 bases, with 7 bases remaining between them. The germline gives CDR1 SGDLS, CDR2 YYNGEE. The CDR3 DNA sequence: TGTGCCAGCAGCGTTGGGGAGACTGAAGCTTTCTTT. Translation gives CASSVGETEAFF.

V is TRBV27 and J is TRBJ2-7; D is undetermined. CDR1 is MNHEY, CDR2 SMNVEV, per germline (reference sequence). The CDR3 totals 11 residues. The ends were cut back, 7 bases at V and 3 bases at J, with 7 bases in the middle. The CDR3 here is CASMDSYEQYF. The CDR3, as DNA: TGTGCCAGCATGGATAGCTACGAGCAGTACTTC.

V and J are TRBV6-1 and TRBJ2-2; D unresolved. V was trimmed by 3 bases and J by 0 bases, leaving 8 bases between them. Germline CDR1 and CDR2: MNHNS and SASEGT. The CDR3 spans 15 residues. CDR3 loop: CASSDRPANTGELFF. The CDR3 DNA reads TGTGCCAGCAGTGACAGACCCGCGAACACCGGGGAGCTGTTTTTT.